The 9 T cell receptor beta chains given below trace back to one sample, sequenced in a study of cytomegalovirus exposure and HLA in healthy donors (dated by TCRdb to the late 2010s). Library method: the immunoSEQ multiplex PCR assay. A mixture of 60 forward primers for TCR Vbeta segments and 13 reverse primers for TCR Jbeta segments was used in the multiplex PCR. Entries here come from immuneACCESS through TCRdb and include only in-frame sequences with V and J called. Some clones fail to appear in such tables; in the studies checked, an unresolved V gene covers under half of the shortfall, and the cause of the remainder is unknown. The table for this sample lists 90,000 to 95,000 clones; 65% to 85% of them were counted only once. The top ten clonotypes cover 1.2% of the sample. Sequencing was done on a sample of PBMCs. The source is a girl aged 2 to 10 in good health and CMV-seropositive.

The genes are TRBV10-3 and TRBJ1-5; 7 bases are shared with TRBD1. CDR3 length: 15 residues. The germline V gene has CDR1 ENHRY and CDR2 SYGVKD. The V gene end was trimmed by 5 bases and the J gene end by 6 bases; junction bases not matched to a gene: 10. CDR3 in DNA: TGTGCCATCAGTCATGAACAGGGGATGGGTCAGCCCCAGCATTTT. Protein: CAISHEQGMGQPQHF.

The chain has TRBV9 and TRBJ2-1, with 13 bases that match TRBD2. Germline CDR1 and CDR2: SGDLS and YYNGEE. CDR3 length: 16 amino acids. Unmatched junction bases numbered 8, after V lost 4 bases and J lost 7 bases. Here the CDR3 reads CASSPGLAGAQNEQFF. The CDR3 DNA sequence: TGTGCCAGCAGCCCTGGACTAGCGGGAGCTCAGAATGAGCAGTTCTTC.

This sequence joins TRBV27 and TRBJ1-5; TRBD1 aligns across 7 bases. V was pared by 10 bases and J by 7 bases, with 4 bases of the junction left unmatched. The germline gives CDR1 MNHEY, CDR2 SMNVEV (reference sequence). The CDR3 runs to 11 residues. The DNA for the CDR3 is TGTGCCACAGGGGGTGGACAGCCCCAGCATTTT. This translates into CATGGGQPQHF.

This rearrangement joins TRBV28 to TRBJ1-3, with TRBD1 matching 8 bases. Germline V gene lookup returns CDR1 MDHEN and CDR2 SYDVKM. Trimming at V came to 5 bases and at J to 8 bases, leaving 8 bases not matched to a gene. The CDR3 is made up of 14 amino acids. CDR3 protein: CASSRTGRWDTIYF. The CDR3 DNA is TGTGCCAGCAGTCGGACAGGGAGGTGGGACACCATATATTTT.

This chain links TRBV28 with TRBJ1-1, with 7 bases identical to TRBD1. The junction had 12 bases not matched to a gene; V was cut back by 5 bases and J by 12 bases. Germline CDR1 and CDR2: MDHEN and SYDVKM. The CDR3 sequence is 13 residues long. The CDR3 nucleotides read TGTGCCAGCAGTCTGGCGGACAGGAGTTGGACTTTCTTT. Amino acid sequence: CASSLADRSWTFF.

This sequence joins TRBV5-1 and TRBJ2-7; D remains ambiguous. The CDR3 consists of 11 residues. Germline V lookup: CDR1 SGHRS, CDR2 YFSETQ. V lost 5 bases and J 2 bases, leaving 5 bases between the germline ends. The CDR3 here is CASSETYEQYF. The CDR3 DNA reads TGCGCCAGCAGTGAGACCTACGAGCAGTACTTC.

The chain links TRBV5-1 to TRBJ2-3; 9 bases are shared with TRBD1. The CDR3 spans 15 residues. V lost 0 bases to trimming and J lost 7 bases; unmatched junction nucleotides: 6. Per the germline V gene, CDR1 is SGHRS and CDR2 is YFSETQ. CDR3 region: CASSLAGQGSNTQYF. The CDR3 coding sequence is TGCGCCAGCAGCTTGGCCGGACAGGGGAGTAATACGCAGTATTTT.

J is TRBJ2-5 and V is TRBV18; D gene uncertain. From germline, CDR1 is KGHSH and CDR2 LQKENI. The CDR3 is made up of 13 amino acids. V was clipped by 1 base and J by 5 bases, with 8 bases between them. The CDR3: CASSPLLEETQYF. As DNA, the CDR3 is TGTGCCAGCTCACCACTCCTCGAGGAGACCCAGTACTTC.

The V call is TRBV29-1, the J call TRBJ1-4; TRBD1 matches 10 bases. The length of the CDR3 is 14 residues. Germline lookup yields CDR1 SQVTM and CDR2 ANQGSEA. With 6 bases clipped from V and 5 bases from J, the junction kept 6 bases outside the gene matches. This chain's CDR3 is CSVLDRGENEKLFF. For the CDR3, the DNA is TGCAGCGTCCTGGACAGGGGGGAAAATGAAAAACTGTTTTTT.